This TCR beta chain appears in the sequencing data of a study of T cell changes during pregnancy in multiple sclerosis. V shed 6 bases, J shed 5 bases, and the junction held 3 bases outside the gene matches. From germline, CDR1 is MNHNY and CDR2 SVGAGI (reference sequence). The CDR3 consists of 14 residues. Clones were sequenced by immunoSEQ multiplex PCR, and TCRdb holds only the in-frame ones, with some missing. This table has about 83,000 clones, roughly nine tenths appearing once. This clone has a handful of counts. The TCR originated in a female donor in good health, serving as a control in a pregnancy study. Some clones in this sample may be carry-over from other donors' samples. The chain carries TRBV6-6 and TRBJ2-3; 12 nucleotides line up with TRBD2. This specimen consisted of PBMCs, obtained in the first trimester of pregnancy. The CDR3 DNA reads TGTGCCAGCAGCCGACTAGCGGGGGTAGATACGCAGTATTTT. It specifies CASSRLAGVDTQYF.